These 7 T cell receptor beta chains were sequenced from one sample in a study of T-cell memory formation after mild COVID-19. TCRdb processed the 5' RACE reads anew with MiXCR; each CDR3 protein has one entry. The repertoire holds approximately 490,000 distinct CDR3 sequences, with roughly 20% as singletons. The specimen was PBMCs or a T cell subset sorted from them (not recorded which). These receptor sequences come from an adult woman who had mild COVID-19 (a few samples of this study predate the infection). Cell type and time point are not known.

This clonotype was counted ten times or more. This sequence joins TRBV27 and TRBJ2-2; tentatively, D is TRBD1 (6 bases). The CDR3 runs to 16 residues. Germline CDR1 reads MNHEY; CDR2 reads SMNVEV (reference sequence). Trimming took 3 bases from V and 6 from J, leaving 17 bases between them. CDR3 sequence: CASSFLSEQGSGELFF. CDR3 sequence (DNA): TGTGCCAGCAGTTTTTTGTCGGAACAGGGTTCCGGGGAGCTGTTTTTT.

The sample holds a few counts of this clonotype. V and J are TRBV9 and TRBJ2-6, with unresolved D. CDR1 is SGDLS and CDR2 is YYNGEE in the germline V gene. The CDR3 has 15 residues. V dropped 6 bases and J dropped 0 bases, with 10 bases sitting between them. CDR3 DNA: TGTGCCAGCACCGAAGGTCTCTCTGGGGCCAACGTCCTGACTTTC. Translated, it gives CASTEGLSGANVLTF.

The chain has TRBV9 and TRBJ1-1, with D possibly being TRBD1 (5 bases). This CDR3 is built from 16 residues. V lost 0 bases, J lost 2 bases, and 14 bases lay in between. CDR1 is SGDLS, CDR2 YYNGEE, per germline. CDR3 loop: CASSVGSGGENTEAFF. The CDR3 DNA follows: TGTGCCAGCAGCGTAGGGAGCGGGGGGGAAAACACTGAAGCTTTCTTT.

The V gene is TRBV28, the J gene TRBJ2-7, with TRBD1 matching over 9 bases. Trimming at V came to 3 bases and at J to 3 bases, leaving 9 bases not matched to a gene. This CDR3 region has 16 residues. CDR1 is MDHEN and CDR2 is SYDVKM in the germline V gene. The chain's CDR3 is CASSLPTGGMHYEQYF. The DNA of the CDR3 is TGTGCCAGCAGTTTGCCGACAGGGGGTATGCACTACGAGCAGTACTTC.

This clonotype came up a few times. The chain couples TRBV7-2 to TRBJ2-5, with 7 bases aligning to TRBD2. This CDR3 comprises 16 residues. J lost 2 bases, V lost 3 bases, and 9 bases had no gene match. Germline lookup yields CDR1 SGHTA and CDR2 FQGNSA. In nucleotides, the CDR3 is TGTGCCAGCAGCTTGGGGTCGGGAGCGGGGCAAGAGACCCAGTACTTC. Its protein product is CASSLGSGAGQETQYF.

This clonotype was detected only a few times. The rearrangement joins TRBV5-1 to TRBJ2-6; weak D call: TRBD2 (5 bases). The CDR3 runs 15 residues. V dropped 2 bases and J dropped 2 bases, with 8 bases sitting between them. Per the germline V gene, CDR1 is SGHRS and CDR2 is YFSETQ. CDR3 loop: CASSLQRAGANVLTF. CDR3 sequence (DNA): TGCGCCAGCAGCTTACAGAGGGCTGGGGCCAACGTCCTGACTTTC.

This clonotype was counted ten times or more. The chain is built from TRBV12-3 or TRBV12-4 and TRBJ2-1; 8 bases fit TRBD2. V lost 5 bases, J lost 5 bases, and 8 bases stayed unmatched. The CDR3 has 15 residues. The CDR3 region has the DNA TGTGCCAGCAGTGCTAGCGGGCGCCGAGACAATGAGCAGTTCTTC. Translating it yields CASSASGRRDNEQFF.